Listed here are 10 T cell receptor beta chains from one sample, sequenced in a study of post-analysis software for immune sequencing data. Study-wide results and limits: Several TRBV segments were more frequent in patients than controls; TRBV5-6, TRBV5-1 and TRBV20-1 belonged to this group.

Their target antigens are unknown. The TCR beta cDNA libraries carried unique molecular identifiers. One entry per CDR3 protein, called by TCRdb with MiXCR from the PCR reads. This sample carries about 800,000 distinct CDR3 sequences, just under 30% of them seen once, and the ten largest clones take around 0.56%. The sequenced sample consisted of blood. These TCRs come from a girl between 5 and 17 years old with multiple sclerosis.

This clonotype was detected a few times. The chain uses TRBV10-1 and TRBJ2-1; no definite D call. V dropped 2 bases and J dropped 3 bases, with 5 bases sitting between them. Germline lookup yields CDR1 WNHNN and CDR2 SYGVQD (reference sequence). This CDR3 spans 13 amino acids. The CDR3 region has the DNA TGCGCCAGCAGTGAGCTTAACTACAATGAGCAGTTCTTC. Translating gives CASSELNYNEQFF.

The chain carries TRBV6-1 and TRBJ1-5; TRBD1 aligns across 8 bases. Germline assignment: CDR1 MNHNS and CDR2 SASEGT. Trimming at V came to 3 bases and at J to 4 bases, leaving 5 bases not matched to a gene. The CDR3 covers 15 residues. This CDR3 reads CASSDSTGGNQPQHF. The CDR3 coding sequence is TGTGCCAGCAGTGACTCAACAGGGGGGAATCAGCCCCAGCATTTT.

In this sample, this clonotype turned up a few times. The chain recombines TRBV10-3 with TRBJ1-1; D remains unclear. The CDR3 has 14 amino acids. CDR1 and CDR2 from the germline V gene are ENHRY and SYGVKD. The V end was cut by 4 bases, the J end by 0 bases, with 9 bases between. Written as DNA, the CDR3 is TGTGCCATCAGTGGGCGGCAAATGAACACTGAAGCTTTCTTT. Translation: CAISGRQMNTEAFF.

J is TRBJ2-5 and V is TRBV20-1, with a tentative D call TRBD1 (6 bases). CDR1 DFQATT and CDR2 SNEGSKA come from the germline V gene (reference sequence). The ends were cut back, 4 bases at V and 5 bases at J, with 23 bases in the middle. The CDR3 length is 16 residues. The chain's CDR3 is CSAKNPQGVRGETQYF. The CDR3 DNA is TGCAGTGCTAAAAACCCGCAGGGAGTTAGGGGGGAGACCCAGTACTTC.

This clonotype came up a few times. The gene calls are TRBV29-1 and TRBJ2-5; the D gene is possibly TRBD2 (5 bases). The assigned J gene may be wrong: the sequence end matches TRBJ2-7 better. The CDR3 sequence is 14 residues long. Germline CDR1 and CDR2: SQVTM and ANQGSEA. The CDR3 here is CSVGPQAAPNEQYF. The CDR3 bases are TGCAGCGTTGGTCCTCAAGCGGCTCCCAACGAGCAGTACTTC.

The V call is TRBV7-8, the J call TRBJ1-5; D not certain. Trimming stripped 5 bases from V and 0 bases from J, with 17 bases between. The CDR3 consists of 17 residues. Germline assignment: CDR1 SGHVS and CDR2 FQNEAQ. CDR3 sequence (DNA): TGTGCCAGCAGCCTCTCATTAGGACGGAATAGCAATCAGCCCCAGCATTTT. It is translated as CASSLSLGRNSNQPQHF.

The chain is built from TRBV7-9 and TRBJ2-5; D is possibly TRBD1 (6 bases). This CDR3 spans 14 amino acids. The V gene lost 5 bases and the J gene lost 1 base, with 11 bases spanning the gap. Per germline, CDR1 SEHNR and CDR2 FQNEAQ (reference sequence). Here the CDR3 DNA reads TGTGCCAGCAGCACAGACAGGACCCAAGAGACCCAGTACTTC. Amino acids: CASSTDRTQETQYF.

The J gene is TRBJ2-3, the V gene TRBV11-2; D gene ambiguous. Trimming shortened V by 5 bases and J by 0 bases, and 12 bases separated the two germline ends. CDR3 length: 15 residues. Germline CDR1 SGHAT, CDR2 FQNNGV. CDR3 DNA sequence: TGTGCCAGCAGCCCCGGCCCATTAAGCACAGATACGCAGTATTTT. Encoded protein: CASSPGPLSTDTQYF.

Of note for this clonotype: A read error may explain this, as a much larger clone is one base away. As DNA, the CDR3 is TGCAGCGCTACGACAGTTCGACTCTCTGGGGCCAACGTCCTGACTTTC. It yields the protein CSATTVRLSGANVLTF. J is TRBJ2-6 and V is TRBV29-1; tentative D call: TRBD1 (5 bases). V gave up 7 bases and J gave up 0 bases, with 16 bases separating them. Looked up from germline, CDR1 is SQVTM and CDR2 is ANQGSEA. CDR3 length: 16 residues.

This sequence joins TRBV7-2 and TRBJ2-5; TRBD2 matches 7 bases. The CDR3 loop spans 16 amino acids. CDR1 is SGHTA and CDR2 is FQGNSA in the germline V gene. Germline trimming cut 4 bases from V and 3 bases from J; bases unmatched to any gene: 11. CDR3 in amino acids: CASSSARGGSKETQYF. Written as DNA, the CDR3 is TGTGCCAGCAGCTCCGCCCGTGGCGGGAGTAAAGAGACCCAGTACTTC.